The clone carrying this T cell receptor (beta chain) was observed a few times. Antigen: not known. The CDR3 has 12 residues. Germline V lookup: CDR1 SGDLS, CDR2 YYNGEE. V was cut by 4 bases and J by 5 bases, with 6 bases left in between. The sequenced template was cDNA made from the entire isolated RNA. TCRdb's copy holds only in-frame clones and misses some; the assay was immunoSEQ multiplex PCR. This sample carries under 200,000 clones, 6.5% to 10% of them seen once, and the ten largest clones take approximately 0.54%. The data belong to a study of beta chain features in type 1 diabetes. On the study more broadly: No age, gender or cell yield differences were seen between patients and healthy donors. Examination of sorted cells across all samples involved more than 85,000,000 cells.

The study's findings and limits: Any HLA type influence on TCRB rearrangement was left unresolved here. Moderately but significantly shorter TCRB CDR3s were found in Type 1 diabetes patients in all four CD4+ subsets. Patients showed naive, central memory and Treg TCRB repertoires that appeared more similar than those of healthy donors.

Sequencing was performed on central memory CD4+ T cells from blood. The chain uses TRBV9 and TRBJ2-2; D unclear. The clonotype was recovered from a young woman with type 1 diabetes. In DNA, the CDR3 is TGTGCCAGCAGCCCCCATACCGGGGAGCTGTTTTTT. It is translated as CASSPHTGELFF.